The sequence of this T cell receptor (beta chain) was determined in a study of T cell repertoires in aging, cancer and after chemotherapy. Study-level information: Six age groups, ranging from 30 or younger to 70 or older, included the donors. Study-level findings and limits: Median generation probability rose over the chemotherapy interval in each cancer cohort, suggesting rebound thymic output.

This clonotype is termed large. As yet, its antigen is unknown. A mixed TRB-A/B primer pool amplified rearranged TRB by multiplex touch-down PCR. TCRdb used MiXCR to reprocess the multiplex PCR reads, holding one entry per CDR3 protein. The sample has roughly 740 distinct CDR3 sequences, roughly a fifth seen once. Germline CDR1 reads LNHDA; CDR2 reads SQIVND (reference sequence). With V trimmed by 1 base and J by 6 bases, 5 bases remained unmatched. The CDR3 contains 15 residues. The template was genomic DNA from peripheral blood, not RNA. Sequenced: blood. This receptor was taken from a human donor with a blood cancer. V and J are TRBV19 and TRBJ1-5; 8 positions agree with TRBD1. The CDR3: CASSIAQGAGQPQHF. CDR3 bases: TGTGCCAGTAGTATAGCTCAGGGGGCGGGTCAGCCCCAGCATTTT.